One sample yielded the 20 T cell receptor beta chains listed below, sequenced in a study of cytomegalovirus exposure and HLA in healthy donors. Sequenced by immunoSEQ multiplex PCR; TCRdb stores in-frame clones only, minus some. The top ten clones hold approximately 3% of a sample with 95,000 to 120,000 clones, approximately 85% of them seen once. Source material: PBMCs. Source of these receptors: a woman aged 18 to 35 in good health and CMV-seronegative.

J is TRBJ1-6 and V is TRBV27, with 7 bases that match TRBD1. The CDR3 is 14 amino acids. Per germline, CDR1 MNHEY and CDR2 SMNVEV (reference sequence). The CDR3 is CASRTGQENSPLHF. The CDR3 region has the DNA TGTGCGTCGAGGACAGGACAAGAAAATTCACCCCTCCACTTT.

This clone has just a few counts. The V call is TRBV29-1, the J call TRBJ2-2; the match to TRBD2 covers 7 bases. The germline CDR1 and CDR2 sequences are SQVTM and ANQGSEA. The V segment lost 2 bases and the J segment 0 bases; nucleotides outside the gene matches: 3. The CDR3 sequence is 15 residues long. The CDR3 bases are TGCAGCGTTGAACTGGGGGGGGCGAACACCGGGGAGCTGTTTTTT. This codes for CSVELGGANTGELFF.

This clone came up a few times. The V call is TRBV30, the J call TRBJ1-1; D remains ambiguous. Germline V gives CDR1 GTSNPN, CDR2 SVGIG (reference sequence). Trimming removed 0 bases from V and 1 base from J, with 6 bases in between. CDR3 length: 13 residues. The CDR3 loop is CAWSVSSNTEAFF. As DNA, the CDR3 is TGTGCCTGGAGTGTATCGTCGAACACTGAAGCTTTCTTT. The full variable domain, its missing parts supplied by reference TRBV30 and TRBJ1-1, is SQTIHQWPATLVQPVGSPLSLECTVEGTSNPNLYWYRQAAGRGLQLLFYSVGIGQISSEVPQNLSASRPQDRQFILSSKKLLLSDSGFYLCAWSVSSNTEAFFGQGTRLTVV.

The chain couples TRBV5-1 to TRBJ2-5, with D maybe TRBD2 (7 bases). With 0 bases removed from V and 5 bases from J, the gap between germline ends came to 17 bases. This CDR3 has 16 residues. The germline V gene encodes CDR1 SGHRS and CDR2 YFSETQ. Written as DNA, the CDR3 is TGCGCCAGCAGCTTGGACTTGCGGGGGCGCGGGGAGACCCAGTACTTC. This gives the protein CASSLDLRGRGETQYF.

The chain uses TRBV5-5 and TRBJ2-3; tentative D call: TRBD1 (5 bases). V lost 4 bases to trimming and J lost 6 bases, with 6 bases between them. The CDR3 runs to 11 residues. Germline V gene lookup returns CDR1 SGHKS and CDR2 YYEKEE (reference sequence). The CDR3 DNA reads TGTGCCAGCAGCCCAGGGGATACGCAGTATTTT. Translation: CASSPGDTQYF.

This chain connects TRBV25-1 to TRBJ1-1; a possible D gene is TRBD1 (6 bases). Germline V gene lookup returns CDR1 MGHDK and CDR2 SYGVNS. Trimming left V 10 bases short and J 4 bases short, with 16 bases between. This CDR3 has 13 amino acids. CDR3 DNA: TGTGCCAACAGCGGGGGGCGAGTCACTGAAGCTTTCTTT. It yields the protein CANSGGRVTEAFF.

This rearrangement joins TRBV4-1 to TRBJ2-2; TRBD2 might be the D (5 bases). V was trimmed by 1 base and J by 6 bases, leaving 12 bases between them. CDR1 MGHRA and CDR2 YSYEKL come from the germline V gene. The CDR3 spans 15 residues. The CDR3 DNA sequence: TGCGCCAGCAGCCAAGTAGGTCCGGGGTCCGGGGAGCTGTTTTTT. Its protein is CASSQVGPGSGELFF.

V usage is TRBV13 and J usage is TRBJ2-2; 7 bases are shared with TRBD1. V gave up 4 bases and J gave up 2 bases; unmatched junction bases: 7. The CDR3 extends over 16 amino acids. Germline CDR1 reads PRHDT; CDR2 reads FYEKMQ (reference sequence). CDR3 DNA sequence: TGTGCCAGCAGCTCCCGACAGGGATTCAACACCGGGGAGCTGTTTTTT. This codes for CASSSRQGFNTGELFF.

This clone was seen a few times. The sample carries other DNA sequences with the same CDR3. This chain connects TRBV9 to TRBJ1-1, with a weak D call TRBD1 (5 bases). CDR1 and CDR2 from the germline V gene are SGDLS and YYNGEE. This CDR3 contains 13 residues. V was clipped by 2 bases and J by 4 bases, with 9 bases between them. The CDR3 sequence is CASSVGTGTEAFF. CDR3 in DNA: TGTGCCAGCAGCGTCGGAACAGGCACTGAAGCTTTCTTT.

The rearrangement links TRBV27 to TRBJ1-1, with TRBD1 as a possible D gene (5 bases). The CDR3 sequence is 15 residues long. V was clipped by 5 bases and J by 0 bases, with 13 bases between them. The germline CDR1 and CDR2 sequences are MNHEY and SMNVEV (reference sequence). In nucleotides, the CDR3 is TGTGCCAGCAGTCAAACAGGAACTTTGAACACTGAAGCTTTCTTT. It yields the protein CASSQTGTLNTEAFF.

V is TRBV11-2 and J is TRBJ1-2; 8 nucleotides agree with TRBD1. With 4 bases clipped from V and 7 bases from J, the junction kept 5 bases outside the gene matches. Germline V gene sequence: CDR1 SGHAT, CDR2 FQNNGV. This CDR3 is built from 13 residues. The CDR3 is CASSSLTGAGYTF. CDR3 nucleotide sequence: TGTGCCAGCAGCTCCCTGACAGGGGCTGGCTACACCTTC.

CDR3 nucleotides: TGTGCCAGCAGTGCTATTGGGACTAGCGGGTCTAGCACAGATACGCAGTATTTT. It codes for CASSAIGTSGSSTDTQYF. V usage is TRBV6-1 and J usage is TRBJ2-3, with 12 bases lining up with TRBD2. CDR3 length equals 18 residues. The junction had 8 bases not matched to a gene; V was cut back by 4 bases and J by 0 bases. Germline lookup yields CDR1 MNHNS and CDR2 SASEGT.

V usage is TRBV29-1 and J usage is TRBJ1-1, with 7 positions matching TRBD1. CDR1 SQVTM and CDR2 ANQGSEA come from the germline V gene. The CDR3 is 13 amino acids. The trim removed 7 bases at V and 4 bases at J, leaving 9 bases unmatched. The CDR3 is CSGRQGPVTEAFF. The CDR3 bases are TGCAGCGGTAGACAGGGACCTGTCACTGAAGCTTTCTTT.

This clone was found a few times. This chain links TRBV10-3 with TRBJ2-2; 7 bases fit TRBD2. Trimming at V came to 3 bases and at J to 6 bases, leaving 10 bases not matched to a gene. This CDR3 region has 16 residues. Germline values: CDR1 ENHRY, CDR2 SYGVKD. CDR3 DNA: TGTGCCATCAGTGACGAGCTAGCGGAGACATCCGGGGAGCTGTTTTTT. Its protein is CAISDELAETSGELFF.

V and J are TRBV6-6 and TRBJ1-4; TRBD1 aligns across 8 bases. Germline CDR1 is MNHNY and CDR2 is SVGAGI (reference sequence). V trimming: 5 bases; J trimming: 1 base; junction bases outside the gene matches: 6. The CDR3 contains 16 residues. The CDR3, as DNA: TGTGCCAGCAGTCTCGGACAGGGAAGAACTAATGAAAAACTGTTTTTT. It is translated as CASSLGQGRTNEKLFF.

V and J are TRBV4-1 and TRBJ2-6; 7 nucleotides align to TRBD1. The CDR3 is made up of 18 amino acids. After removal of 1 base from V and 4 bases from J, the junction contained 10 bases not matched to a gene. Germline V gene lookup returns CDR1 MGHRA and CDR2 YSYEKL. As DNA, the CDR3 is TGCGCCAGCAGCCAAGGGTCGACAGGGACGGCCGGGGCCAACGTCCTGACTTTC. Protein sequence: CASSQGSTGTAGANVLTF.

With regard to this clone: In this CDR3 the conserved last residue, phenylalanine or tryptophan, is missing, so a read error is likely. No DNA is shown, since the ends of the CDR3 on it are uncertain; the CDR3 is the one TCRdb lists. The J gene is TRBJ1-1, the V gene TRBV2; the table gives TRBD1 as D, unverified against the DNA. Germline V gene lookup returns CDR1 SNHLY and CDR2 FYNNEI. The CDR3 is 9 residues long, ends included. CDR3: CASRQGKDH.

The CDR3 region has the DNA TGTGCCAGCAGTGAAACGCCCAGGGGACTAGCGGGTGGCCAAGGCGGGGAGCTGTTTTTT. Translated, it gives CASSETPRGLAGGQGGELFF. The rearrangement links TRBV6-1 to TRBJ2-2; 12 bases match TRBD2. CDR3 length: 20 residues. The V gene end was trimmed by 2 bases and the J gene end by 7 bases; junction bases not matched to a gene: 17. Germline CDR1 reads MNHNS; CDR2 reads SASEGT.

The genes are TRBV18 and TRBJ1-5, with a tentative D call TRBD1 (5 bases). The CDR3 has 18 residues. The V and J ends lost 0 bases and 6 bases respectively, with 21 bases between them. The germline V gene has CDR1 KGHSH and CDR2 LQKENI. CDR3 in amino acids: CASSPPVPGEGFRQPQHF. Here the CDR3 DNA reads TGTGCCAGCTCACCACCTGTTCCGGGGGAGGGTTTTCGTCAGCCCCAGCATTTT.

The gene calls are TRBV28 and TRBJ1-5; tentative D call: TRBD1 (5 bases). The CDR3 spans 16 residues. Germline loops: CDR1 MDHEN, CDR2 SYDVKM. CDR3 amino acids: CASRTGISTSNQPQHF. The CDR3 nucleotides are TGTGCGAGCCGCACAGGAATCAGCACGAGCAATCAGCCCCAGCATTTT.